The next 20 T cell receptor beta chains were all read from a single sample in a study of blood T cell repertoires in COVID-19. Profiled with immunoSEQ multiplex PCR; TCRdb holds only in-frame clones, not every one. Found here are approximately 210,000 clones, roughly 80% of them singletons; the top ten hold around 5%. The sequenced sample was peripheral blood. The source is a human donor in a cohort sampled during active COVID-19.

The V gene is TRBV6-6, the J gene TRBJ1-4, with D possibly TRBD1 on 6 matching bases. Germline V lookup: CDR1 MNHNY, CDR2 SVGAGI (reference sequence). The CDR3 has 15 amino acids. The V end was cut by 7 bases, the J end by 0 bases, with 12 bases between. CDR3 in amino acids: CASKTGDATNEKLFF. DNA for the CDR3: TGTGCCAGCAAGACAGGAGACGCAACTAATGAAAAACTGTTTTTT.

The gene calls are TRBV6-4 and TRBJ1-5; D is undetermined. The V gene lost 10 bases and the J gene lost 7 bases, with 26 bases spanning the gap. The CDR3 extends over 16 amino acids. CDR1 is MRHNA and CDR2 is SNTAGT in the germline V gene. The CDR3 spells CATKTRLGIRSQPQHF. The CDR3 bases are TGTGCCACCAAGACACGACTCGGGATCCGCAGCCAGCCCCAGCATTTT.

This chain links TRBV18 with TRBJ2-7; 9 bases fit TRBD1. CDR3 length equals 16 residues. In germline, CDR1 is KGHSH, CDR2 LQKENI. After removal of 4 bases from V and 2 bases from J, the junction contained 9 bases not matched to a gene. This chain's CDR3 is CASSLQGATTTYEQYF. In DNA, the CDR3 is TGTGCCAGCTCACTACAGGGGGCTACTACAACCTACGAGCAGTACTTC.

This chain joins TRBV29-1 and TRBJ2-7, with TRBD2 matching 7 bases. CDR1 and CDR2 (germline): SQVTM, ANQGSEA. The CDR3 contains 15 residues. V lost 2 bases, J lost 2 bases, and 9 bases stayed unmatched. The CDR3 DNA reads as TGCAGCGTTGAATCCCCCAGCGGGATGGCCTACGAGCAGTACTTC. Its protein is CSVESPSGMAYEQYF.

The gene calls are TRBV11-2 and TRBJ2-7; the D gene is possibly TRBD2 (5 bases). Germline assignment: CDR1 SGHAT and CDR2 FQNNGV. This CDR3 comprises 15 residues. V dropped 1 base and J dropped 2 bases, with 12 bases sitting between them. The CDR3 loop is CASSLGPAETYEQYF. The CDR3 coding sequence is TGTGCCAGCAGCTTAGGTCCAGCGGAGACCTACGAGCAGTACTTC.

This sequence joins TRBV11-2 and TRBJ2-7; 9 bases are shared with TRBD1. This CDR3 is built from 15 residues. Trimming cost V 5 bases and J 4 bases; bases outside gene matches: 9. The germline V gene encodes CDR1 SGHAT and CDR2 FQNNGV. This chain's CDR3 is CASSPAGTGIYEQYF. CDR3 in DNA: TGTGCCAGCAGCCCAGCCGGGACAGGGATATACGAGCAGTACTTC. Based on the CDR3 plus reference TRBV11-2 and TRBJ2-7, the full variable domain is EAGVAQSPRYKIIEKRQSVAFWCNPISGHATLYWYQQILGQGPKLLIQFQNNGVVDDSQLPKDRFSAERLKGVDSTLKIQPAKLEDSAVYLCASSPAGTGIYEQYFGPGTRLTVT.

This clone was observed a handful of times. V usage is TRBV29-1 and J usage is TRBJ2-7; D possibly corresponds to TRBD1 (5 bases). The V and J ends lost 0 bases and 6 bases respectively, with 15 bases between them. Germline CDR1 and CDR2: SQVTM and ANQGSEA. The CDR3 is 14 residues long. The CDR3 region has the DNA TGCAGCGTTGAAGATCACGCAGGGATGGGCGAGCAGTACTTC. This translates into CSVEDHAGMGEQYF.

The CDR3 nucleotides read TGTGCCATCAGTGAACAGGCTAGCTACGAGCAGTACTTC. Translating it yields CAISEQASYEQYF. The chain links TRBV10-3 to TRBJ2-7; a possible D gene is TRBD1 (5 bases). CDR1 ENHRY and CDR2 SYGVKD come from the germline V gene. V was pared by 3 bases and J by 3 bases, with 9 bases between. The CDR3 has 13 amino acids.

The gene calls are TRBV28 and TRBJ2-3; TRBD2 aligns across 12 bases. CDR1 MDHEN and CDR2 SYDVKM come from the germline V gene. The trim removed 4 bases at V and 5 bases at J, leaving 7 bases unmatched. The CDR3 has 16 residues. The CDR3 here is CASSSAGTSGQDTQYF. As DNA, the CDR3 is TGTGCCAGCAGTTCCGCGGGGACTAGCGGGCAAGATACGCAGTATTTT.

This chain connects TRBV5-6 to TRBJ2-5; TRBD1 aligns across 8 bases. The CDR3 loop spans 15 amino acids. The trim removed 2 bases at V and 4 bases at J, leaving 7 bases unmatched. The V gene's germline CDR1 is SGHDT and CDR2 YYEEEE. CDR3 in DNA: TGTGCCAGCAGCTTCGGCAGGGGGCTTTTAGAGACCCAGTACTTC. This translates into CASSFGRGLLETQYF.

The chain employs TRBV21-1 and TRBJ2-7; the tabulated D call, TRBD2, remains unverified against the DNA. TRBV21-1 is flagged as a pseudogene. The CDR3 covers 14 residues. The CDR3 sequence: CASSKGKGGDEQYF. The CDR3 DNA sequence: TGTGCCAGCAGCAAAGGTAAGGGAGGCGACGAGCAGTACTTC.

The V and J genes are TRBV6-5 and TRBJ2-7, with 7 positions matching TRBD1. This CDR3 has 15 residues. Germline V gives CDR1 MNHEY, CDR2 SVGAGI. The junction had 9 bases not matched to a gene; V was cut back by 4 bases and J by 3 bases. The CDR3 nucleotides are TGTGCCAGCAGTTCTTACTGGGACAGCTACTACGAGCAGTACTTC. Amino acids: CASSSYWDSYYEQYF.

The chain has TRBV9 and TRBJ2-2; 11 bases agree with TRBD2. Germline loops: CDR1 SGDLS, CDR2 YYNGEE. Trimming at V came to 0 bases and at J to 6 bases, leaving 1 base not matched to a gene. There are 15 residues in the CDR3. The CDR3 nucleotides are TGTGCCAGCAGCGTAGTAGCGGGAGGGTCCGGGGAGCTGTTTTTT. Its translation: CASSVVAGGSGELFF.

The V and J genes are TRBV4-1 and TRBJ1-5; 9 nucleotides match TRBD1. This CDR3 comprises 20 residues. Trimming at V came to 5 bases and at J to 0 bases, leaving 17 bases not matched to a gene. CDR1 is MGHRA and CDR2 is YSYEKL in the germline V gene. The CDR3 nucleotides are TGCGCCAGCAGCAAAGCTGGGACAGGGAGGTATGGCGATAGCAATCAGCCCCAGCATTTT. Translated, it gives CASSKAGTGRYGDSNQPQHF.

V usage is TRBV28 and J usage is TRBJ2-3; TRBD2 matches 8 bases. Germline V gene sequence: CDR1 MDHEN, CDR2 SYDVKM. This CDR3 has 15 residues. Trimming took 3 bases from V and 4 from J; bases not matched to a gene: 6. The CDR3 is CASSLGGRLSDTQYF. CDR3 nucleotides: TGTGCCAGCAGTTTGGGCGGGAGGCTTTCAGATACGCAGTATTTT. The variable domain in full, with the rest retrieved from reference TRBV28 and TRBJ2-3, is DVKVTQSSRYLVKRTGEKVFLECVQDMDHENMFWYRQDPGLGLRLIYFSYDVKMKEKGDIPEGYSVSREKKERFSLILESASTNQTSMYLCASSLGGRLSDTQYFGPGTRLTVL.

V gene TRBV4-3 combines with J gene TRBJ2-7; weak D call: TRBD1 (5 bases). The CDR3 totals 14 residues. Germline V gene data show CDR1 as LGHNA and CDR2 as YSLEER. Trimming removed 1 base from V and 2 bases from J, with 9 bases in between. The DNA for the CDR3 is TGCGCCAGCAGCCAAGCCGCAGGGACCTACGAGCAGTACTTC. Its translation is CASSQAAGTYEQYF.

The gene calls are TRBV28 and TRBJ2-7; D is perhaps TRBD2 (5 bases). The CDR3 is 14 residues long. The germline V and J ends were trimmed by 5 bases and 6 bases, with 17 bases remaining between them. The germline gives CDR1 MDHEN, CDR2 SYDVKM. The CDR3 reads CASSPYVSSSEQYF. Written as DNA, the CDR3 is TGTGCCAGCAGTCCTTACGTGTCTAGCTCCGAGCAGTACTTC. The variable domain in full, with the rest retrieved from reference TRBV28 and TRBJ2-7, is DVKVTQSSRYLVKRTGEKVFLECVQDMDHENMFWYRQDPGLGLRLIYFSYDVKMKEKGDIPEGYSVSREKKERFSLILESASTNQTSMYLCASSPYVSSSEQYFGPGTRLTVT.

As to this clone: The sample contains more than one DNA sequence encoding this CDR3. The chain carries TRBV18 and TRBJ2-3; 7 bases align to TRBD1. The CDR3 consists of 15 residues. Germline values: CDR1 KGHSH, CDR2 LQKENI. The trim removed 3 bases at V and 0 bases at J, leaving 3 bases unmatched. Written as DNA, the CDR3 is TGTGCCAGCTCACCTCGACAGGGTAGCACAGATACGCAGTATTTT. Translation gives CASSPRQGSTDTQYF.

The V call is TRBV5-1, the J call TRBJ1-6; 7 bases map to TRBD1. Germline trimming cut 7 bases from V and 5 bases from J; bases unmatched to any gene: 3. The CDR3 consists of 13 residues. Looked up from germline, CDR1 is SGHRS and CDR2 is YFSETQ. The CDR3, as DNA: TGCGCCAGCCGGGACAGCAATAATTCACCCCTCCACTTT. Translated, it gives CASRDSNNSPLHF.

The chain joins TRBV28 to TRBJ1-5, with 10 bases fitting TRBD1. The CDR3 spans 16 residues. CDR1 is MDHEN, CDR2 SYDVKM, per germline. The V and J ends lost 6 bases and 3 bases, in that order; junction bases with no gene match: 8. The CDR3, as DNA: TGTGCCAGCAGCGAGGGAGACAGGGGGCACAATCAGCCCCAGCATTTT. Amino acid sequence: CASSEGDRGHNQPQHF.